The clone carrying this T cell receptor (beta chain) occurred a few times. A read error may produce the germline difference seen at one junction end. The data originate from a study of T cells in Graves' hyperthyroidism and ophthalmopathy. The germline CDR1 and CDR2 sequences are SNHLY and FYNNEI. This CDR3 spans 13 amino acids. Amplification of TCR beta CDR3 regions was performed using RNA transcripts as template. With the HTBI primer set, the TCR CDR3 went through a first round of RT-PCR. TCRdb passed the multiplex PCR reads through MiXCR, listing each CDR3 protein once. The sample consists of about 560,000 distinct CDR3 sequences, approximately 16% of them appearing once.

The sample was blood. V and J are TRBV2 and TRBJ2-7, with TRBD2 matching 11 bases. This receptor was taken from a woman aged 18-29 years with Graves' hyperthyroidism. CDR3 sequence reads: CASSELAGGERYF. CDR3 DNA: TGTGCCAGCAGTGAACTAGCGGGAGGCGAGCGGTACTTC.